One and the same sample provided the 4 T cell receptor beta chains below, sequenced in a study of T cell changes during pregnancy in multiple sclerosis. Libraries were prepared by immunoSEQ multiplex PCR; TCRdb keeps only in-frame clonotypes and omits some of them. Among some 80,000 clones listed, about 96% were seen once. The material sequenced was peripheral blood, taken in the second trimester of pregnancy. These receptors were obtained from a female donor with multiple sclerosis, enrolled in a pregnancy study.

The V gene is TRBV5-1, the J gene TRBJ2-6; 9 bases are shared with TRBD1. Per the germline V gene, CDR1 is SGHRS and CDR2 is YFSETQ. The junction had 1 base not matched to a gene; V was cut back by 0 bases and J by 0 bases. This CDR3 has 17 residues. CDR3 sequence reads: CASSLGQGGSGANVLTF. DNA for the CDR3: TGCGCCAGCAGCTTGGGACAGGGGGGCTCTGGGGCCAACGTCCTGACTTTC.

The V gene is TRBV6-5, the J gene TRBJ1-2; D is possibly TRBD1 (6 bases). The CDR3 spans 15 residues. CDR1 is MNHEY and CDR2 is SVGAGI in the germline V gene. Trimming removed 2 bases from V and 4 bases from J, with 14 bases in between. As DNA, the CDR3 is TGTGCCAGCAGTTACAGTGGACAGCGCATCTATGGCTACACCTTC. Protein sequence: CASSYSGQRIYGYTF.

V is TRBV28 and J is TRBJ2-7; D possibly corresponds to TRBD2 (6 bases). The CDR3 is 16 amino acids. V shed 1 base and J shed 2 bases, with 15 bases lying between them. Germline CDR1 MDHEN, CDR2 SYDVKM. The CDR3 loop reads CASSLSSHGSTYEQYF. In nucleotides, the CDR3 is TGTGCCAGCAGTTTATCTTCCCACGGGAGTACCTACGAGCAGTACTTC.

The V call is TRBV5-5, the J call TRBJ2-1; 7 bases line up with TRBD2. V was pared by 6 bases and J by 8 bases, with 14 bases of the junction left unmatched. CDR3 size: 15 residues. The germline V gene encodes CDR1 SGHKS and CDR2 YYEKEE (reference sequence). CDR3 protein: CASIAIGGSDDEQFF. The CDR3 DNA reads TGTGCCAGCATCGCCATCGGGGGGTCCGACGATGAGCAGTTCTTC.